The TCR beta chain described here comes from a study of OX40 agonist ivuxolimab in advanced cancers. CDR3 length: 14 residues. Per germline, CDR1 LGHNA and CDR2 YSLEER. V dropped 0 bases and J dropped 6 bases, with 12 bases sitting between them. Method: immunoSEQ multiplex PCR; TCRdb's copy keeps in-frame clones and lacks some. The sample consists of 34,000 or so clones, 90% to 95% of them appearing once. This sequence was found in an adult with an advanced solid tumor such as melanoma, head and neck, liver or kidney cancer. The chain recombines TRBV4-3 with TRBJ2-7; D is tentatively TRBD1 or TRBD2 (6 bases each). Sequenced here: CD4+ or CD8+ T cells sorted from blood, sampled in a trial of the OX40 agonist ivuxolimab. The CDR3 sequence is CASSQDLGGGEQYF. For the CDR3, the DNA is TGCGCCAGCAGCCAAGATCTGGGGGGCGGCGAGCAGTACTTC.